The 17 T cell receptor beta chains in this list originate from one sample, sequenced in a study of CD8 T cells in ankylosing spondylitis. TCRdb re-analysed the 5' RACE reads in MiXCR, keeping a single row per CDR3 protein. In the table there are 50,000 to 75,000 distinct CDR3 sequences, roughly 6.2% of which are singletons. Sequences were obtained from synovial fluid, either unsorted or a sorted T cell fraction (not recorded which). The receptors originated from a male donor with ankylosing spondylitis.

At least ten counts were recorded for this clonotype. The chain couples TRBV7-2 to TRBJ1-2; 10 bases match TRBD1. This CDR3 spans 15 amino acids. Trimming took 5 bases from V and 2 from J; bases not matched to a gene: 5. CDR1 is SGHTA and CDR2 is FQGNSA in the germline V gene. The CDR3 nucleotides are TGTGCCAGCAGCGGTGGGGGACAGGGGAACTATGGCTACACCTTC. Translated, it gives CASSGGGQGNYGYTF.

For this clonotype: A much larger clonotype is one base distant, so this may be a read error. V and J are TRBV11-2 and TRBJ2-1; 8 bases map to TRBD2. Unmatched junction bases numbered 16, after V lost 5 bases and J lost 10 bases. Germline assignment: CDR1 SGHAT and CDR2 FQNNGV. The CDR3 length is 16 residues. The CDR3 protein is CASSIRSNGRAYEQFF. In DNA, the CDR3 is TGTGCCAGCAGCATCAGATCTAACGGGAGGGCCTACGAGCAGTTCTTC.

This clonotype has a handful of counts. Given a much more abundant clone one base away, this may be a read error. The chain has TRBV12-3 or TRBV12-4 and TRBJ1-5; 7 nucleotides line up with TRBD1. This CDR3 comprises 15 residues. Unmatched junction bases numbered 11, after V lost 5 bases and J lost 7 bases. In DNA, the CDR3 is TGTGCCAGCAGTCGACTCCGGGACAGAGCCCAGCCCCAGCATTTT. Amino acid sequence: CASSRLRDRAQPQHF.

This clonotype was seen repeatedly, ten times or more. The CDR3 protein is CASIDPHTDTQYF. As DNA, the CDR3 is TGTGCCAGTATTGACCCACACACAGATACGCAGTATTTT. The chain has TRBV19 and TRBJ2-3; D gene ambiguous. Trimming left V 7 bases short and J 2 bases short, with 10 bases between. Per germline, CDR1 LNHDA and CDR2 SQIVND (reference sequence). The CDR3 runs to 13 residues. Drawing the rest from reference TRBV19 and TRBJ2-3, the complete variable domain is DGGITQSPKYLFRKEGQNVTLSCEQNLNHDAMYWYRQDPGQGLRLIYYSQIVNDFQKGDIAEGYSVSREKKESFPLTVTSAQKNPTAFYLCASIDPHTDTQYFGPGTRLTVL.

This clonotype was observed at least ten times. The chain employs TRBV10-3 and TRBJ2-1; D is unresolved. The V end was cut by 1 base, the J end by 3 bases, with 1 base between. Germline V gene data show CDR1 as ENHRY and CDR2 as SYGVKD. There are 12 residues in the CDR3. Here the CDR3 DNA reads TGTGCCATCAGTGAGTACTACAATGAGCAGTTCTTC. Amino acid sequence: CAISEYYNEQFF.

This clonotype was detected many times. This chain joins TRBV3-1 and TRBJ2-1; perhaps TRBD2 as D (5 bases). V lost 1 base, J lost 8 bases, and 21 bases lay in between. The CDR3 is 17 residues long. The V gene's germline CDR1 is LGHDT and CDR2 YNNKEL (reference sequence). The CDR3 region is CASSQVGFSGGGYEQFF. The CDR3 DNA reads as TGTGCCAGCAGCCAAGTAGGGTTCAGCGGAGGTGGCTATGAGCAGTTCTTC.

This clonotype has a count of ten or more. The chain is built from TRBV10-3 and TRBJ2-1; 8 bases are a match to TRBD2. J gave up 6 bases and V 5 bases, and 12 bases lay outside the gene matches. Germline values: CDR1 ENHRY, CDR2 SYGVKD. This CDR3 contains 16 residues. In DNA form, the CDR3 reads TGTGCCATCAGTCCACGAGCGGGAGTTGGGGTCAATGAGCAGTTCTTC. As protein: CAISPRAGVGVNEQFF.

This clonotype was recorded many times. This chain links TRBV27 with TRBJ2-1; 11 nucleotides agree with TRBD2. Germline V gene sequence: CDR1 MNHEY, CDR2 SMNVEV (reference sequence). The CDR3 covers 17 residues. Unmatched junction bases numbered 18, after V lost 10 bases and J lost 7 bases. The CDR3 loop is CATLVLSSGRSSNEQFF. The CDR3 nucleotides read TGTGCCACCCTGGTTCTTTCTAGCGGGAGGTCTTCGAATGAGCAGTTCTTC.

This clonotype was seen a handful of times. DNA of the CDR3: TGTGCCAGCAGCTTAGCGCGCAGTAATGAGCAGTTCTTC. Protein sequence: CASSLARSNEQFF. The gene calls are TRBV7-2 and TRBJ2-1; D gene uncertain. This CDR3 is built from 13 residues. CDR1 and CDR2 from the germline V gene are SGHTA and FQGNSA. The ends were cut back, 0 bases at V and 7 bases at J, with 7 bases in the middle. Combining the CDR3 with reference TRBV7-2 and TRBJ2-1 gives the whole variable domain GAGVSQSPSNKVTEKGKDVELRCDPISGHTALYWYRQSLGQGLEFLIYFQGNSAPDKSGLPSDRFSAERTGGSVSTLTIQRTQQEDSAVYLCASSLARSNEQFFGPGTRLTVL.

The rearrangement uses TRBV7-2 and TRBJ2-7, with D tentatively TRBD1 (7 bases). Germline CDR1 and CDR2: SGHTA and FQGNSA. V was clipped by 5 bases and J by 2 bases, with 22 bases between them. The CDR3 contains 17 residues. In nucleotides, the CDR3 is TGTGCCAGCAGCCGGGGAGGAGGGGGCGTAGGACCCTACGAGCAGTACTTC. This encodes CASSRGGGGVGPYEQYF.

This clonotype was seen a few times. The chain uses TRBV4-3 and TRBJ1-1, with D unclear. V was pared by 0 bases and J by 1 base, with 9 bases between. Germline V gives CDR1 LGHNA, CDR2 YSLEER. The CDR3 covers 15 residues. Here the CDR3 DNA reads TGCGCCAGCAGCCAAGAGGGTATCGAGAACACTGAAGCTTTCTTT. Amino acids: CASSQEGIENTEAFF.

The sample holds a few counts of this clonotype. The chain links TRBV5-1 to TRBJ2-5; 14 bases map to TRBD2. There are 18 residues in the CDR3. After removal of 0 bases from V and 4 bases from J, the junction contained 8 bases not matched to a gene. Germline V gene data show CDR1 as SGHRS and CDR2 as YFSETQ. The CDR3 sequence is CASSLGLAGGPGRETQYF. The CDR3 bases are TGCGCCAGCAGCTTGGGACTAGCGGGAGGGCCTGGAAGAGAGACCCAGTACTTC. Full variable domain (rest looked up from reference TRBV5-1 and TRBJ2-5): KAGVTQTPRYLIKTRGQQVTLSCSPISGHRSVSWYQQTPGQGLQFLFEYFSETQRNKGNFPGRFSGRQFSNSRSEMNVSTLELGDSALYLCASSLGLAGGPGRETQYFGPGTRLLVL.

This clonotype was observed many times. The chain uses TRBV7-2 and TRBJ2-1; D is perhaps TRBD2 (6 bases). The CDR3 covers 17 residues. The germline V gene has CDR1 SGHTA and CDR2 FQGNSA. V was clipped by 5 bases and J by 5 bases, with 22 bases between them. CDR3: CASSPRLGLAFDNEQFF. The DNA of the CDR3 is TGTGCCAGCAGCCCGAGACTTGGTCTAGCGTTCGACAATGAGCAGTTCTTC.

This clonotype was recorded many times. The chain recombines TRBV20-1 with TRBJ2-3; D call uncertain. This CDR3 has 13 amino acids. Germline V gene lookup returns CDR1 DFQATT and CDR2 SNEGSKA (reference sequence). V was trimmed by 5 bases and J by 4 bases, leaving 13 bases between them. This CDR3 is CSAPRWFSDTQYF. The CDR3 DNA follows: TGCAGTGCTCCCCGTTGGTTCTCAGATACGCAGTATTTT.

The V call is TRBV20-1, the J call TRBJ2-3, with D tentatively TRBD2 (6 bases). The CDR3 runs to 13 residues. Germline values: CDR1 DFQATT, CDR2 SNEGSKA (reference sequence). Trimming pared 3 bases from V and 4 bases from J, leaving 11 bases between. CDR3 loop: CSASGGGPDTQYF. The CDR3 DNA sequence: TGCAGTGCTAGTGGAGGAGGGCCAGATACGCAGTATTTT.

The chain is built from TRBV4-3 and TRBJ2-7; TRBD1 agrees at 7 bases. This CDR3 is 17 amino acids long. CDR1 and CDR2 from the germline V gene are LGHNA and YSLEER. The V segment lost 0 bases and the J segment 1 base; nucleotides outside the gene matches: 9. This CDR3 reads CASSQDGSAGGSYEQYF. In nucleotides, the CDR3 is TGCGCCAGCAGCCAAGATGGTTCGGCAGGGGGATCCTACGAGCAGTACTTC.

The gene calls are TRBV19 and TRBJ2-1; 8 bases are a match to TRBD2. The CDR3 has 17 amino acids. V gave up 7 bases and J gave up 5 bases; unmatched junction bases: 16. Germline CDR1 LNHDA, CDR2 SQIVND (reference sequence). The DNA of the CDR3 is TGTGCCAGTAAGATGAGAGCGGGAGATCAAGGAAACAATGAGCAGTTCTTC. Its protein is CASKMRAGDQGNNEQFF.